The 22 T cell receptor beta chains presented below share a single source sample, sequenced in a study of blood T cell repertoires in COVID-19. Sequenced by immunoSEQ multiplex PCR; TCRdb stores in-frame clones only, minus some. The sample includes about 410,000 clones, 70% to 90% seen only once; the top ten take about 1.6%. Sequenced material: peripheral blood. These receptors originate from a woman aged 35 to 49 with COVID-19, enrolled during active disease.

The chain couples TRBV28 to TRBJ1-5; D may be TRBD1 (5 bases). This CDR3 contains 14 residues. Germline values: CDR1 MDHEN, CDR2 SYDVKM. The ends were cut back, 1 base at V and 6 bases at J, with 10 bases in the middle. The CDR3 nucleotides are TGTGCCAGCAGTTTATCGGGGCGGGGTCAGCCCCAGCATTTT. It specifies CASSLSGRGQPQHF.

This chain joins TRBV7-9 and TRBJ2-1, with D perhaps matching TRBD1 (6 bases). Trimming took off 4 bases at V and 2 bases at J, with 12 bases between the two ends. This CDR3 has 15 amino acids. CDR1 is SEHNR, CDR2 FQNEAQ, per germline (reference sequence). The CDR3 sequence: CASSSRGRPYNEQFF. The DNA of the CDR3 is TGTGCCAGCAGCTCCAGGGGCCGACCCTACAATGAGCAGTTCTTC. The full variable domain, in which reference TRBV7-9 and TRBJ2-1 provide the parts outside the CDR3, is DTGVSQNPRHKITKRGQNVTFRCDPISEHNRLYWYRQTLGQGPEFLTYFQNEAQLEKSRLLSDRFSAERPKGSFSTLEIQRTEQGDSAMYLCASSSRGRPYNEQFFGPGTRLTVL.

The rearrangement links TRBV3-1 (or the pseudogene TRBV3-2) to TRBJ2-7, with 9 bases aligning to TRBD2. Germline CDR1 LGHDT, CDR2 YNNKEL (reference sequence). V was pared by 1 base and J by 3 bases, with 4 bases of the junction left unmatched. The CDR3 covers 15 residues. The CDR3 here is CASSQGDSGSYEQYF. Written as DNA, the CDR3 is TGTGCCAGCAGCCAAGGTGATAGCGGGAGCTACGAGCAGTACTTC.

This clone was observed a single time. This chain connects TRBV24-1 to TRBJ2-1; D uncertain. The V end was cut by 2 bases, the J end by 0 bases, with 10 bases between. The CDR3 sequence is 16 residues long. Germline CDR1 and CDR2: KGHDR and SFDVKD. The CDR3 sequence is CATSDSDFGSYNEQFF. The CDR3 DNA sequence: TGTGCCACCAGTGATTCCGACTTTGGCTCCTACAATGAGCAGTTCTTC.

As to this clone: An end of the junction does not agree with germline; a read error may underlie this. The rearrangement uses TRBV7-7 and TRBJ2-7, with D tentatively TRBD1 (6 bases). Germline V gene data show CDR1 as SSHAT and CDR2 as FNYEAQ (reference sequence). This CDR3 has 14 amino acids. CDR3 coding DNA: TGTGCTAGCAGCTTTGCACAGGGATCCTACGAGCAGTACTTC. Protein: CASSFAQGSYEQYF.

Here the CDR3 DNA reads TGTGCCAGCAGTTACGGGTCTCGGGGACTAGGTCATAATGAGCAGTTCTTC. It is translated as CASSYGSRGLGHNEQFF. This chain links TRBV6-2 or TRBV6-3 with TRBJ2-1, with 8 bases lining up with TRBD2. This CDR3 region has 17 residues. After removal of 2 bases from V and 7 bases from J, the junction contained 13 bases not matched to a gene. Germline CDR1 and CDR2: MNHEY and SVGEGT.

The chain is built from TRBV5-6 and TRBJ1-5; D not certain. The CDR3 spans 17 residues. In germline, CDR1 is SGHDT, CDR2 YYEEEE. V was cut by 1 base and J by 3 bases, with 17 bases left in between. In DNA, the CDR3 is TGTGCCAGCAGCTTGTGGTCAGGTTCTCTTTTCAATCAGCCCCAGCATTTT. This gives the protein CASSLWSGSLFNQPQHF.

This clone has a single count. V usage is TRBV21-1 and J usage is TRBJ2-1; TRBD2, the D gene given by the table, was not confirmed from the DNA. TRBV21-1 is annotated as a pseudogene. The length of the CDR3 is 21 residues. CDR3 sequence (DNA): TGTGCCAGCAGTCATACGCTTTTACCGGGACTAGCGGGAAATCCGTACAATGAGCAGTTCTTC. The encoded protein is CASSHTLLPGLAGNPYNEQFF.

This clone was found a few times. The chain uses TRBV9 and TRBJ1-6; TRBD1 might be the D (5 bases). Between the trimmed V and J ends, which lost 4 bases and 10 bases, there was a span of 18 bases. Germline CDR1 SGDLS, CDR2 YYNGEE. The CDR3 covers 15 residues. Here the CDR3 DNA reads TGTGCCAGCAGCCCCCCCCAGGGAAAGGACTCACCCCTCCACTTT. This gives the protein CASSPPQGKDSPLHF.

The rearrangement links TRBV27 to TRBJ1-6; TRBD1 aligns across 8 bases. CDR3 length equals 16 residues. Germline values: CDR1 MNHEY, CDR2 SMNVEV (reference sequence). The V gene end was trimmed by 5 bases and the J gene end by 2 bases; junction bases not matched to a gene: 5. The CDR3 protein is CASSPNRGTYNSPLHF. CDR3 sequence (DNA): TGTGCCAGCAGTCCTAACAGGGGGACCTATAATTCACCCCTCCACTTT.

The rearrangement uses TRBV19 and TRBJ2-5, with D maybe TRBD2 (5 bases). V was shortened by 4 bases and J by 4 bases, with 7 bases between the two germline ends. Germline loops: CDR1 LNHDA, CDR2 SQIVND (reference sequence). The CDR3 runs to 12 residues. The CDR3 DNA reads as TGTGCCAGTAGTACAGGAGGAGAGACCCAGTACTTC. Translation gives CASSTGGETQYF.

V and J are TRBV19 and TRBJ2-7; D may be TRBD1 (5 bases). This CDR3 has 12 residues. V shed 6 bases and J shed 7 bases, with 13 bases lying between them. Germline CDR1 and CDR2: LNHDA and SQIVND (reference sequence). Written as DNA, the CDR3 is TGTGCCAGTAGACATCAGGGAATTGAGCAGTACTTC. Residues: CASRHQGIEQYF.

As DNA, the CDR3 is TGTGCCAGCAGCGCCTCCGGGACAGGGAACAGTCGGTCCGTCGGCTACACCTTC. Translating gives CASSASGTGNSRSVGYTF. The J gene is TRBJ1-2, the V gene TRBV7-8; 9 bases fit TRBD1. V lost 5 bases and J lost 8; bases outside the gene matches: 21. Germline-derived CDR1 and CDR2 are SGHVS and FQNEAQ. CDR3 length equals 18 residues.

The chain links TRBV7-3 to TRBJ2-2, with D possibly TRBD2 on 6 matching bases. The V gene's germline CDR1 is SGHTA and CDR2 FQGTGA. This CDR3 is built from 16 residues. Trimming took off 5 bases at V and 7 bases at J, with 20 bases between the two ends. The CDR3, as DNA: TGTGCCAGCAGCCGTGGGGCCGGGGGTTCACGCGGGGAGCTGTTTTTT. Protein product: CASSRGAGGSRGELFF. Drawing the rest from reference TRBV7-3 and TRBJ2-2, the complete variable domain is GAGVSQTPSNKVTEKGKYVELRCDPISGHTALYWYRQSLGQGPEFLIYFQGTGAADDSGLPNDRFFAVRPEGSVSTLKIQRTERGDSAVYLCASSRGAGGSRGELFFGEGSRLTVL.

The gene calls are TRBV4-3 and TRBJ2-2, with TRBD1 as a possible D gene (6 bases). The CDR3 is made up of 16 amino acids. The V gene lost 1 base and the J gene lost 5 bases, with 14 bases spanning the gap. The germline V gene encodes CDR1 LGHNA and CDR2 YSLEER. Here the CDR3 reads CASSQGSNRATGELFF. DNA of the CDR3: TGCGCCAGCAGCCAAGGATCGAACAGGGCTACCGGGGAGCTGTTTTTT.

This clone was detected once. The genes are TRBV27 and TRBJ1-2, with D uncertain. Germline CDR1 and CDR2: MNHEY and SMNVEV (reference sequence). V was cut by 3 bases and J by 4 bases, with 9 bases left in between. The CDR3 covers 13 residues. The CDR3 sequence: CASSFSQSYGYTF. The CDR3 DNA is TGTGCCAGCAGTTTTTCACAGTCCTATGGCTACACCTTC.

V usage is TRBV10-3 and J usage is TRBJ2-3; a weak D match, TRBD1 (5 bases). Per the germline V gene, CDR1 is ENHRY and CDR2 is SYGVKD. The CDR3 loop spans 14 amino acids. V was pared by 2 bases and J by 6 bases, with 12 bases between. The CDR3 loop reads CAISEVTSGDTQYF. CDR3 nucleotide sequence: TGTGCCATCAGTGAGGTTACTTCAGGGGATACGCAGTATTTT.

The V gene is TRBV4-3, the J gene TRBJ2-1; 15 positions agree with TRBD2. V shed 0 bases, J shed 7 bases, and the junction held 1 base outside the gene matches. The germline V gene has CDR1 LGHNA and CDR2 YSLEER. The CDR3 extends over 16 amino acids. CDR3 nucleotides: TGCGCCAGCAGCCAAGATGGACTAGCGGGGGGGAATGAGCAGTTCTTC. Translating it yields CASSQDGLAGGNEQFF.

The V gene is TRBV4-2, the J gene TRBJ1-4; D remains unclear. The CDR3 is 17 residues long. CDR1 LGHNA and CDR2 YNFKEQ come from the germline V gene. The V gene lost 0 bases and the J gene lost 0 bases, with 11 bases spanning the gap. The CDR3 region is CASSQDPAAATNEKLFF. Here the CDR3 DNA reads TGTGCCAGCAGCCAAGACCCCGCGGCTGCAACTAATGAAAAACTGTTTTTT.

The chain has TRBV7-8 and TRBJ2-1; 12 bases match TRBD2. Germline CDR1 SGHVS, CDR2 FQNEAQ. V shed 3 bases, J shed 7 bases, and the junction held 13 bases outside the gene matches. CDR3 size: 18 residues. In nucleotides, the CDR3 is TGTGCCAGCAGCTTCGGACTAGCGGGGACGACCTGGAGGAATGAGCAGTTCTTC. This translates into CASSFGLAGTTWRNEQFF.

This clone was detected only a few times. This sequence joins TRBV11-2 and TRBJ1-2, with a weak D call TRBD1 (5 bases). The germline CDR1 and CDR2 sequences are SGHAT and FQNNGV. With 1 base removed from V and 7 bases from J, the gap between germline ends came to 16 bases. This CDR3 has 15 residues. CDR3 in DNA: TGTGCCAGCAGCTTAGTCGGGGGATCACGCCCTGGCTACACCTTC. Translating gives CASSLVGGSRPGYTF.

This chain connects TRBV5-1 to TRBJ2-1, with 8 bases aligning to TRBD1. CDR1 is SGHRS, CDR2 YFSETQ, per germline. CDR3 length equals 14 residues. Germline trimming cut 6 bases from V and 6 bases from J; bases unmatched to any gene: 8. The DNA for the CDR3 is TGCGCCAGCACCCCCGGGACAGGCGGCAATGAGCAGTTCTTC. Its protein is CASTPGTGGNEQFF.